Listed below are T cell receptor beta chains from one sample, sequenced in a study of glioma-infiltrating T cells after dendritic cell vaccination. Sequencing used immunoSEQ multiplex PCR; TCRdb keeps in-frame clones, though not all of them. The table includes about 92,000 clones, just over 85% detected once. Sequenced here: blood, sampled before dendritic cell vaccination. These receptors were taken from a human donor with glioblastoma. CDR3s include the opening cysteine and the closing phenylalanine or tryptophan. Fields, in order: D gene, clone size, J gene, V gene, CDR3 DNA, CDR3 protein. A D gene is named only where the DNA matches it firmly. Some rows mark clone size as missing; the rest say once, few, many or name a class of expanded clone.

>TRBD2|.|TRBJ2-3|TRBV6-4
TGTGCCAGCAGTCTGGGGACTAGCGGCACAGATACGCAGTATTTT
CASSLGTSGTDTQYF
>TRBD2|.|TRBJ2-7|TRBV7-2
TGTGCCAGCAGCTTAGCTAGCGGGACTACCTACGAGCAGTACTTC
CASSLASGTTYEQYF
>.|once|TRBJ2-1|TRBV18
TGTGCCAGCTCACGTACGGAGATTAATGAGCAGTTCTTC
CASSRTEINEQFF
>TRBD1|.|TRBJ2-7|TRBV30
TGTGCCTGGAGTTCCGACAGGGTGGGCGAGCAGTACTTC
CAWSSDRVGEQYF
>TRBD2|medium-sized|TRBJ2-7|TRBV6-5
TGTGCCAGCAGCTCGACTAGCGGGGGGGCTAGCGAGCAGTACTTC
CASSSTSGGASEQYF
>.|.|TRBJ2-7|TRBV14
TGTGCCAGCAGCCAAGTGACTACCGGGAAGCGAGTCGGCGAGCAGTACTTC
CASSQVTTGKRVGEQYF
>.|.|TRBJ2-5|TRBV14
TGTGCCAGCAGCCAAGATTTTGACAGGTACCAAGAGACCCAGTACTTC
CASSQDFDRYQETQYF
>TRBD1|.|TRBJ2-7|TRBV18
TGTGCCAGCTCACCTGGGACAGGGGCCTACGAGCAGTACTTC
CASSPGTGAYEQYF
>.|once|TRBJ2-7|TRBV7-6
TGTGCCAGCAGCAGGGACAACTACGAGCAGTACTTC
CASSRDNYEQYF
>TRBD1|.|TRBJ2-3|TRBV18
TGTGCCAGCTCACCCGTCGGGACAGGGGGCACAGATACGCAGTATTTT
CASSPVGTGGTDTQYF